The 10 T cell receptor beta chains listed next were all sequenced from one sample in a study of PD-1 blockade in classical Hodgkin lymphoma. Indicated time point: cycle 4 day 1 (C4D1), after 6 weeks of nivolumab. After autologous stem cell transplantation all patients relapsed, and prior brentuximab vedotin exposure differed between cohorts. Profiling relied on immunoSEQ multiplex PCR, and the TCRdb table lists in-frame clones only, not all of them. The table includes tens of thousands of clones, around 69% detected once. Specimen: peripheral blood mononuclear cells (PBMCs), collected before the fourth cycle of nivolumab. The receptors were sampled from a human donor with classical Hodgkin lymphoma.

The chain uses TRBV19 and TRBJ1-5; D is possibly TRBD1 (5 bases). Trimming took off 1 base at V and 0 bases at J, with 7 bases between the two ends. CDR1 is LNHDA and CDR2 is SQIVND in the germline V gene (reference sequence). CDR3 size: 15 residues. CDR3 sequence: CASSIGGYSNQPQHF. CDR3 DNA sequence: TGTGCCAGTAGTATAGGGGGGTATAGCAATCAGCCCCAGCATTTT.

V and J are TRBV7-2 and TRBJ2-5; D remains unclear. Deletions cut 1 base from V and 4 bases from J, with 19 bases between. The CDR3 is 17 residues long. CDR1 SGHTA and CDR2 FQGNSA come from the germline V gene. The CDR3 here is CASSLGTGLARAETQYF. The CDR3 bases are TGTGCCAGCAGCTTAGGTACTGGGTTAGCCCGTGCAGAGACCCAGTACTTC.

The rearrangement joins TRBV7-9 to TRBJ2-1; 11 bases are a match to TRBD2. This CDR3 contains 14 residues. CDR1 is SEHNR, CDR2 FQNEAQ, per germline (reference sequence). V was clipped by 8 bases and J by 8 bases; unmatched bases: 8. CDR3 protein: CASFFLAGGHEQFF. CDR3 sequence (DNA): TGTGCCAGCTTCTTCCTAGCGGGGGGTCATGAGCAGTTCTTC. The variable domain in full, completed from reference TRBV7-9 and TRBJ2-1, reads DTGVSQNPRHKITKRGQNVTFRCDPISEHNRLYWYRQTLGQGPEFLTYFQNEAQLEKSRLLSDRFSAERPKGSFSTLEIQRTEQGDSAMYLCASFFLAGGHEQFFGPGTRLTVL.

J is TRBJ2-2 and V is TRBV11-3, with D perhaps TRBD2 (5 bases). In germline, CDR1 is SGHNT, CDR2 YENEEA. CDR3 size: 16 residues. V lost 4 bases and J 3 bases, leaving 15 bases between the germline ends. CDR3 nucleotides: TGTGCCAGCAGCTCGGACGGGGTTTCGGACACCGGGGAGCTGTTTTTT. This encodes CASSSDGVSDTGELFF.

Written as DNA, the CDR3 is TGTGCCAGCAGTTACGTGTCAGGGAATGAGCAGTACTTC. As protein: CASSYVSGNEQYF. This rearrangement joins TRBV6-6 to TRBJ2-7, with D tentatively TRBD1 (5 bases). Germline V lookup: CDR1 MNHNY, CDR2 SVGAGI (reference sequence). Trimming took 2 bases from V and 7 from J, leaving 12 bases between them. This CDR3 has 13 amino acids.

CDR3 in amino acids: CASSFLQGLQETQYF. The CDR3 DNA sequence: TGTGCCAGCAGTTTCCTACAGGGACTGCAAGAGACCCAGTACTTC. J is TRBJ2-5 and V is TRBV6-6; the D call may be TRBD1 or TRBD2 (6 bases each). V dropped 4 bases and J dropped 2 bases, with 14 bases sitting between them. Germline values: CDR1 MNHNY, CDR2 SVGAGI (reference sequence). The CDR3 sequence is 15 residues long.

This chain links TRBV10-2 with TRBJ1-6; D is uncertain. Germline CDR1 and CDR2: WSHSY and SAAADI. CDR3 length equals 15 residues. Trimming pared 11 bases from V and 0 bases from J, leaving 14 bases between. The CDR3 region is CAVDDRVSYNSPLHF. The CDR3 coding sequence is TGCGCCGTAGATGACCGGGTCTCCTATAATTCACCCCTCCACTTT.

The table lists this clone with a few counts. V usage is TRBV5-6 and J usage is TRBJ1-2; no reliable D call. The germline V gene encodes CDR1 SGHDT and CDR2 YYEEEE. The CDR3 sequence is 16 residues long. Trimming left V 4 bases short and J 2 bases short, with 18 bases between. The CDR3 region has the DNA TGTGCCAGCAGCCCGGGCGGTGTAGGGATAAACTATGGCTACACCTTC. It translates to CASSPGGVGINYGYTF. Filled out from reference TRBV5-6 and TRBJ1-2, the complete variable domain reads DAGVTQSPTHLIKTRGQQVTLRCSPKSGHDTVSWYQQALGQGPQFIFQYYEEEERQRGNFPDRFSGHQFPNYSSELNVNALLLGDSALYLCASSPGGVGINYGYTFGSGTRLTVV.

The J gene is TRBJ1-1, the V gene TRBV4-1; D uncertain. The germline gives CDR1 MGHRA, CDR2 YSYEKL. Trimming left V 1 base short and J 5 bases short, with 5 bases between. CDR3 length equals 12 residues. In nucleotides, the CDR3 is TGCGCCAGCAGCCAAGCGGGTACTGAAGCTTTCTTT. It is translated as CASSQAGTEAFF.

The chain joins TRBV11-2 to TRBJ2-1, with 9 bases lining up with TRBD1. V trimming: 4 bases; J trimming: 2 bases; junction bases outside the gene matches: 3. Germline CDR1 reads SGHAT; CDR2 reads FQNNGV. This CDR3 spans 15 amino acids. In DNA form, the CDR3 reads TGTGCCAGCAGCTCTAGACAGGGGGCCTACAATGAGCAGTTCTTC. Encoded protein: CASSSRQGAYNEQFF.